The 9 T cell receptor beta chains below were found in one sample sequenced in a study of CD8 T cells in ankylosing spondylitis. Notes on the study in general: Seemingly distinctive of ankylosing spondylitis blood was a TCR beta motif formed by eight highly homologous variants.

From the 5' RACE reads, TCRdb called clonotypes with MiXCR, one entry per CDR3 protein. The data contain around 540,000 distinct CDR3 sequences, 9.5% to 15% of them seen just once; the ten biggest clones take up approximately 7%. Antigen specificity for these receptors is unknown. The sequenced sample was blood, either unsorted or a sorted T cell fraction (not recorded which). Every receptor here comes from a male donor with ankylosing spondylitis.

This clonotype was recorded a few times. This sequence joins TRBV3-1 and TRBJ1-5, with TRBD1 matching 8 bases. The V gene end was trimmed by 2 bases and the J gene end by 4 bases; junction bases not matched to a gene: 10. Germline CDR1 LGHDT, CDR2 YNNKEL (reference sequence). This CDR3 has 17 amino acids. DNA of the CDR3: TGTGCCAGCAGCCAAACCCTGGACAGGGCTAATAATCAGCCCCAGCATTTT. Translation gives CASSQTLDRANNQPQHF.

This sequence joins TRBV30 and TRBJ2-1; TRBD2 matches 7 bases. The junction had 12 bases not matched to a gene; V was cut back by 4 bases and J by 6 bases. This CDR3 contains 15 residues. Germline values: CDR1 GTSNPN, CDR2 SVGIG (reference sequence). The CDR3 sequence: CAWNIGLVRGNEQFF. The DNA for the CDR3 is TGTGCCTGGAATATAGGACTAGTGAGGGGCAATGAGCAGTTCTTC.

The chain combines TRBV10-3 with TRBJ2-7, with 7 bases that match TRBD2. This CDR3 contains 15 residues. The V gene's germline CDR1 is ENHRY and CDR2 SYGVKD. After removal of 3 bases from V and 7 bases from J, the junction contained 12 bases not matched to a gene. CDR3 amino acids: CAISENLAVRGEQYV. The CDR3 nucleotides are TGTGCCATCAGTGAAAACCTAGCGGTAAGGGGTGAGCAGTACGTC.

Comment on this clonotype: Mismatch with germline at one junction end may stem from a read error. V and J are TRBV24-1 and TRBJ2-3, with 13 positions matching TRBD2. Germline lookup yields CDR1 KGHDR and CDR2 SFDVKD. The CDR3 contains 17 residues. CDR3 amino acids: CATSDLGLAGDADTRYF. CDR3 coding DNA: TGTGCCACCAGTGATTTGGGACTAGCGGGAGATGCAGATACGCGGTATTTT.

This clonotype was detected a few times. CDR3 sequence: CASSDRGQSTDTQYF. Written as DNA, the CDR3 is TGTGCCAGCAGCGACAGGGGACAAAGCACAGATACGCAGTATTTT. The chain uses TRBV2 and TRBJ2-3; TRBD1 agrees at 8 bases. The CDR3 consists of 15 residues. Trimming removed 6 bases from V and 0 bases from J; junction bases left unmatched: 5. Germline values: CDR1 SNHLY, CDR2 FYNNEI. Drawing the rest from reference TRBV2 and TRBJ2-3, the complete variable domain is EPEVTQTPSHQVTQMGQEVILRCVPISNHLYFYWYRQILGQKVEFLVSFYNNEISEKSEIFDDQFSVERPDGSNFTLKIRSTKLEDSAMYFCASSDRGQSTDTQYFGPGTRLTVL.

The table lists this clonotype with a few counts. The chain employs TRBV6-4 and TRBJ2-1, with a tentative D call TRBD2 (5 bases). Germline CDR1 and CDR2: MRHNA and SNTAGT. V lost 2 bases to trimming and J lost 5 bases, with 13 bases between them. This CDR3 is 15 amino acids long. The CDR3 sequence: CASSDREYNHNEQFF. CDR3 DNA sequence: TGTGCCAGCAGTGACAGGGAGTACAACCACAATGAGCAGTTCTTC.

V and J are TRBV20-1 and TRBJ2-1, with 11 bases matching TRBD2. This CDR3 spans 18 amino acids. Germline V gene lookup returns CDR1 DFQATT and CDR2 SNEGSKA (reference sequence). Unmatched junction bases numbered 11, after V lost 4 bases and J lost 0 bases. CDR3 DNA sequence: TGCAGTGCTAAAAAAGGTAGCGGGAGGGCAAGCTCCTACAATGAGCAGTTCTTC. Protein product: CSAKKGSGRASSYNEQFF.

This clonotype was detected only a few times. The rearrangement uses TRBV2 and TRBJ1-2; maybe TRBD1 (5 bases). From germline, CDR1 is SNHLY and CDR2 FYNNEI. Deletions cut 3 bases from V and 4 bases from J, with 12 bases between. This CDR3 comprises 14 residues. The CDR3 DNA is TGTGCCAGCAGTGACCGGGACGGAGGCTATGGCTACACCTTC. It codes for CASSDRDGGYGYTF.

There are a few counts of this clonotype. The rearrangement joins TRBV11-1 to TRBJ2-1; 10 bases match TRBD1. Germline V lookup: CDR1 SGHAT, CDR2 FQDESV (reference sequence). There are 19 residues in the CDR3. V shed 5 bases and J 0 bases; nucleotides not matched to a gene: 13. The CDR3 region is CASSLGQGFAGSSYNEQFF. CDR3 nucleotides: TGTGCCAGCAGCCTGGGACAGGGGTTCGCTGGGAGCTCCTACAATGAGCAGTTCTTC. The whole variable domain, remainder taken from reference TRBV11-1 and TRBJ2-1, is EAEVAQSPRYKITEKSQAVAFWCDPISGHATLYWYRQILGQGPELLVQFQDESVVDDSQLPKDRFSAERLKGVDSTLKIQPAELGDSAMYLCASSLGQGFAGSSYNEQFFGPGTRLTVL.